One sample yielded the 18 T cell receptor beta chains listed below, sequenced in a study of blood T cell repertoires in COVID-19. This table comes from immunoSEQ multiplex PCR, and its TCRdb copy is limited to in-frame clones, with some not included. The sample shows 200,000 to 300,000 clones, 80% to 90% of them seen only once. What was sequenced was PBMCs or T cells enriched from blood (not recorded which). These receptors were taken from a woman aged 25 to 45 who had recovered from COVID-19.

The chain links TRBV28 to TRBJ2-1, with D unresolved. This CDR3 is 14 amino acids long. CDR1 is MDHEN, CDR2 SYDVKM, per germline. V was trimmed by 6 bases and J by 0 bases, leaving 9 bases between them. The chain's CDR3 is CASREEISYNEQFF. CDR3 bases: TGTGCCAGCAGAGAAGAGATCTCCTACAATGAGCAGTTCTTC.

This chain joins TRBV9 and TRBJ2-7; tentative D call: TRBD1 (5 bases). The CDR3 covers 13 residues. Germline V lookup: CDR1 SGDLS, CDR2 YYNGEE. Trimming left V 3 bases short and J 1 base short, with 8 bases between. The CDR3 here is CASSDYRSYEQYF. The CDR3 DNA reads TGTGCCAGCAGCGACTACAGGTCCTACGAGCAGTACTTC.

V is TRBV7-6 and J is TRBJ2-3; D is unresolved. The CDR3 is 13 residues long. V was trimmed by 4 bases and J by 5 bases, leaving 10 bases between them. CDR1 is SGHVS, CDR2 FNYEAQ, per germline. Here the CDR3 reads CASSSQPGDTQYF. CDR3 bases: TGTGCCAGCAGCTCCCAGCCAGGAGATACGCAGTATTTT.

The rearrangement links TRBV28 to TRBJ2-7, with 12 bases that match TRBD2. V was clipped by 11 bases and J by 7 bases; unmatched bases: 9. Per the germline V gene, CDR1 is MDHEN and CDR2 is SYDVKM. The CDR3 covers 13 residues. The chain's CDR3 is CAVGLAGGAEQYF. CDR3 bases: TGTGCCGTCGGGCTAGCGGGAGGGGCAGAGCAGTACTTC.

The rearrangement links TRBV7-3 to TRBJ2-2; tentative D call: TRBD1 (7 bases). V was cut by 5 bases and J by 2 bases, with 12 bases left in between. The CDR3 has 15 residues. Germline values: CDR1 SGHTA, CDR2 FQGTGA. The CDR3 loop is CASSGQGGNTGELFF. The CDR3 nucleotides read TGTGCCAGCAGCGGCCAGGGGGGAAACACCGGGGAGCTGTTTTTT.

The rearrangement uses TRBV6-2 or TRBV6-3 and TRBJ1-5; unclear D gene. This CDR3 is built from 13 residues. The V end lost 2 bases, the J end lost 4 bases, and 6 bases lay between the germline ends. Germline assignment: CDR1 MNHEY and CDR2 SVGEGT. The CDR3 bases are TGTGCCAGCAGTTACGGAGGAAATCAGCCCCAGCATTTT. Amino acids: CASSYGGNQPQHF.

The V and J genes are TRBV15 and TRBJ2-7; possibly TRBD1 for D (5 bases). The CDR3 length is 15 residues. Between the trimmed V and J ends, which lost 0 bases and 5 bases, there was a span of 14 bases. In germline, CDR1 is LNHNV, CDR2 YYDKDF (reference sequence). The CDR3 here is CATSRDRYRTHEQYF. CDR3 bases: TGTGCCACCAGCAGAGATCGGTACAGGACCCACGAGCAGTACTTC.

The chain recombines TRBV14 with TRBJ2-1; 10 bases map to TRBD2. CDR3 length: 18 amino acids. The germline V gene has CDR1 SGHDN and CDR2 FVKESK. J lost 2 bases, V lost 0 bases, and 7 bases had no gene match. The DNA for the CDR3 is TGTGCCAGCAGCCAAGAGGTGACTAGCGGGTTCCCCTACAATGAGCAGTTCTTC. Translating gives CASSQEVTSGFPYNEQFF.

Here the CDR3 reads CASSVDEGAYQPQHF. CDR3 in DNA: TGTGCCAGCAGCGTAGATGAGGGGGCGTATCAGCCCCAGCATTTT. The genes are TRBV9 and TRBJ1-5; 7 bases are a match to TRBD1. CDR3 length equals 15 residues. V was clipped by 0 bases and J by 5 bases; unmatched bases: 5. CDR1 is SGDLS, CDR2 YYNGEE, per germline.

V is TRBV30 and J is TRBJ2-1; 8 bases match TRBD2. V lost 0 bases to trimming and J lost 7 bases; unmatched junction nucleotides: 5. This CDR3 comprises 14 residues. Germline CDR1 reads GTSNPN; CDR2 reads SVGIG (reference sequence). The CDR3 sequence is CAWSVGLARNEQFF. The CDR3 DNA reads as TGTGCCTGGAGTGTCGGACTAGCTCGGAATGAGCAGTTCTTC.

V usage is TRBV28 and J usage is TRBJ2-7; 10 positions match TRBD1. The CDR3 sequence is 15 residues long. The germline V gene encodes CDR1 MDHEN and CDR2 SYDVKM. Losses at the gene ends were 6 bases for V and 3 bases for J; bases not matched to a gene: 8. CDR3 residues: CASSPRDRGFYEQYF. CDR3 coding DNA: TGTGCCAGCAGCCCCCGGGACAGGGGTTTCTACGAGCAGTACTTC.

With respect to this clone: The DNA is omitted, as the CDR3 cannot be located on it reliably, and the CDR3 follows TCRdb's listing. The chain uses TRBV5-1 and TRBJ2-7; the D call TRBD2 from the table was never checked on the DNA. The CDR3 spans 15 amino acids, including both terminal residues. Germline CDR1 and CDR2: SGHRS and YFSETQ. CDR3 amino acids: CASSVGPGGSYEQYF.

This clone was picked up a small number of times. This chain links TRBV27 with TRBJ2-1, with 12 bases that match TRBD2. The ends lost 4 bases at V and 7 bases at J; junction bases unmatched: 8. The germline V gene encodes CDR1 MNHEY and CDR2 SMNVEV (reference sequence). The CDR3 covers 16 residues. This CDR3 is CASSSPASGRANEQFF. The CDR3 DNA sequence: TGTGCCAGCAGTTCCCCAGCTAGCGGGAGGGCGAATGAGCAGTTCTTC.

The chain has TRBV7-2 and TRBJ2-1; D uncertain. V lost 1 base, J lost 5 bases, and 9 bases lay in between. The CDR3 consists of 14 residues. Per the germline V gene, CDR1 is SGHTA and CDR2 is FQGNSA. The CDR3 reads CASSLVLRDNEQFF. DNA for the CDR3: TGTGCCAGCAGCTTAGTTCTGCGAGACAATGAGCAGTTCTTC.

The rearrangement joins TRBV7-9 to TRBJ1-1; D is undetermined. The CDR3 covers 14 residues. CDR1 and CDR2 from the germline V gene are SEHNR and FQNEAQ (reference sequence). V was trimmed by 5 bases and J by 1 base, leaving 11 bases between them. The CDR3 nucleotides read TGTGCCAGCAGCCCTTGGGCGGGGAACACTGAAGCTTTCTTT. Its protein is CASSPWAGNTEAFF. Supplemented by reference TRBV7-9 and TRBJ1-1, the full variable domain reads DTGVSQNPRHKITKRGQNVTFRCDPISEHNRLYWYRQTLGQGPEFLTYFQNEAQLEKSRLLSDRFSAERPKGSFSTLEIQRTEQGDSAMYLCASSPWAGNTEAFFGQGTRLTVV.

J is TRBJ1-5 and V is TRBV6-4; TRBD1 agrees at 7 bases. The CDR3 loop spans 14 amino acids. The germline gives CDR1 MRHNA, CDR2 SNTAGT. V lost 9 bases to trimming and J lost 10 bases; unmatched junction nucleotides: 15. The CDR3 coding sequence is TGTGCCAGTTGGGAAAAAGTTAGGGGGCAACCCCAGCATTTT. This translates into CASWEKVRGQPQHF.

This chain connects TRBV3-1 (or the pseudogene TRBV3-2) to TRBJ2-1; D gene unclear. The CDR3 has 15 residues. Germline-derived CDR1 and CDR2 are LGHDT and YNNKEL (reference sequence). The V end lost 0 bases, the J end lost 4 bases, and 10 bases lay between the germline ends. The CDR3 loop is CASSQDRLDYNEQFF. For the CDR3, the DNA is TGTGCCAGCAGCCAAGATAGGCTAGATTACAATGAGCAGTTCTTC.

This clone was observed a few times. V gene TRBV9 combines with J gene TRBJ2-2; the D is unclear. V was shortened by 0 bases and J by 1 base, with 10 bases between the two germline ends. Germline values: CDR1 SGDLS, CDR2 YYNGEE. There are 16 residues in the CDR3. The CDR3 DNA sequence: TGTGCCAGCAGCGTAGGAAACAGACAGAACACCGGGGAGCTGTTTTTT. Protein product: CASSVGNRQNTGELFF.